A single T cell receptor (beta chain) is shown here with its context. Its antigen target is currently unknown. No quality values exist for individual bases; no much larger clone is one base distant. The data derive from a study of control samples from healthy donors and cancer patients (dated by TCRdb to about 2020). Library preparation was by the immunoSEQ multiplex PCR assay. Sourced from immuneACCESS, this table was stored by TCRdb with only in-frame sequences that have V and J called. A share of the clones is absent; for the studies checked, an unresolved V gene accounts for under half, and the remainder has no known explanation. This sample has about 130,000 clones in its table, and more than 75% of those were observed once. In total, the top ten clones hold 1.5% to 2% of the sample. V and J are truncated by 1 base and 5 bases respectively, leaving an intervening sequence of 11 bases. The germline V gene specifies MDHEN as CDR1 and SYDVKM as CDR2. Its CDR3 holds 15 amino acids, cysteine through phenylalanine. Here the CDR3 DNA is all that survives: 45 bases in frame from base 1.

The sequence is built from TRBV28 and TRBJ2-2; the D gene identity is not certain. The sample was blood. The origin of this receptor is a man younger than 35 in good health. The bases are TGTGCCAGCAGTTTATTCGCTAAAACAACCGGGGAGCTGTTTTTT. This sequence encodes CASSLFAKTTGELFF.